Shown below are 25 T cell receptor beta chains from a single sample sequenced in a study of shared clonotypes between healthy human individuals. Libraries were prepared by immunoSEQ multiplex PCR; TCRdb keeps only in-frame clonotypes and omits some of them. The sample has about 87,000 clones; around 47% are singletons. The specimen was PBMCs. The source of these receptors is a woman aged 40 to 50 in good health. Some clones in this sample may be carry-over from other donors' samples.

The chain joins TRBV7-2 to TRBJ2-2; D possibly corresponds to TRBD1 (5 bases). CDR1 and CDR2 (germline): SGHTA, FQGNSA. The CDR3 has 15 residues. V lost 6 bases to trimming and J lost 1 base, with 12 bases between them. Written as DNA, the CDR3 is TGTGCCAGCAGTTCTATTACAGGGAACACCGGGGAGCTGTTTTTT. Encoded protein: CASSSITGNTGELFF.

The chain is built from TRBV29-1 and TRBJ2-5, with D hard to call. With the DNA end fitting TRBJ2-7 better, the J assignment may be wrong. The CDR3 length is 13 residues. Germline assignment: CDR1 SQVTM and CDR2 ANQGSEA. In nucleotides, the CDR3 is TGCAGCGTTGGTGAGTCCACCTGGCACGAGCAGTACTTC. Translation: CSVGESTWHEQYF.

The chain is built from TRBV30 and TRBJ1-1; D unclear. This CDR3 spans 12 amino acids. In germline, CDR1 is GTSNPN, CDR2 SVGIG (reference sequence). This CDR3 is CARRERNTEAFF. As DNA, the CDR3 is TGTGCTCGGAGGGAAAGGAACACTGAAGCTTTCTTT.

This clone has ten or more counts. The chain couples TRBV4-1 to TRBJ2-3; the D is unclear. The V gene's germline CDR1 is MGHRA and CDR2 YSYEKL. The CDR3 is made up of 14 amino acids. V was trimmed by 2 bases and J by 0 bases, leaving 6 bases between them. The chain's CDR3 is CASSQPDSTDTQYF. DNA of the CDR3: TGCGCCAGCAGCCAACCGGACAGCACAGATACGCAGTATTTT.

The V gene is TRBV4-1, the J gene TRBJ2-7, with 7 bases aligning to TRBD2. With V trimmed by 4 bases and J by 3 bases, 15 bases remained unmatched. The CDR3 sequence is 17 residues long. The germline V gene has CDR1 MGHRA and CDR2 YSYEKL. This chain's CDR3 is CASSLSFAASGLYEQYF. The CDR3 DNA is TGCGCCAGCAGCCTTTCGTTCGCGGCTAGCGGACTCTACGAGCAGTACTTC.

The gene calls are TRBV30 and TRBJ1-4; D might be TRBD1 (5 bases). V was trimmed by 0 bases and J by 1 base, leaving 18 bases between them. Germline V gives CDR1 GTSNPN, CDR2 SVGIG (reference sequence). The CDR3 is made up of 18 amino acids. The CDR3 nucleotides read TGTGCCTGGAGTGTCGGAAGGGGCCCCCTACGAACTAATGAAAAACTGTTTTTT. It specifies CAWSVGRGPLRTNEKLFF.

At least ten counts were recorded for this clone. The chain couples TRBV2 to TRBJ2-3, with 10 positions matching TRBD2. Looked up from germline, CDR1 is SNHLY and CDR2 is FYNNEI. The CDR3 totals 15 residues. Unmatched junction bases numbered 2, after V lost 5 bases and J lost 0 bases. CDR3: CASSKTSGSTDTQYF. DNA of the CDR3: TGTGCCAGCAGTAAGACTAGCGGGAGCACAGATACGCAGTATTTT.

V gene TRBV7-9 combines with J gene TRBJ2-7, with D uncertain. The germline V and J ends were trimmed by 2 bases and 4 bases, with 6 bases remaining between them. This CDR3 is 12 amino acids long. Germline CDR1 SEHNR, CDR2 FQNEAQ (reference sequence). CDR3 DNA: TGTGCCAGCAGCTTATACCAATACGAGCAGTACTTC. It codes for CASSLYQYEQYF. Supplemented by reference TRBV7-9 and TRBJ2-7, the full variable domain reads DTGVSQNPRHKITKRGQNVTFRCDPISEHNRLYWYRQTLGQGPEFLTYFQNEAQLEKSRLLSDRFSAERPKGSFSTLEIQRTEQGDSAMYLCASSLYQYEQYFGPGTRLTVT.

The rearrangement joins TRBV7-9 to TRBJ2-3; TRBD2 is a possible D gene (5 bases). V was shortened by 1 base and J by 5 bases, with 13 bases between the two germline ends. The CDR3 length is 15 residues. Germline lookup yields CDR1 SEHNR and CDR2 FQNEAQ (reference sequence). The CDR3 sequence: CASSLVEGRVDTQYF. CDR3 bases: TGTGCCAGCAGCTTAGTCGAGGGTCGGGTAGATACGCAGTATTTT.

This chain connects TRBV2 to TRBJ1-6, with 7 bases matching TRBD1. There are 14 residues in the CDR3. V shed 4 bases, J shed 9 bases, and the junction held 6 bases outside the gene matches. Germline V gives CDR1 SNHLY, CDR2 FYNNEI. CDR3: CASSAGTVSSPLHF. In DNA form, the CDR3 reads TGTGCCAGCAGTGCCGGGACAGTTTCTTCACCCCTCCACTTT.

This clone has just a few counts. The same CDR3 can be traced to other DNA sequences in this sample. The J gene is TRBJ2-7, the V gene TRBV29-1, with 13 bases identical to TRBD2. Germline trimming cut 4 bases from V and 0 bases from J; bases unmatched to any gene: 0. CDR1 is SQVTM and CDR2 is ANQGSEA in the germline V gene. The CDR3 has 14 amino acids. The CDR3 DNA is TGCAGCGTTGGGACTAGCGGGAGCTCCTACGAGCAGTACTTC. Its protein is CSVGTSGSSYEQYF.

This clone has only a few counts. This sequence joins TRBV7-2 and TRBJ2-5; TRBD2 matches at 11 bases. CDR1 is SGHTA, CDR2 FQGNSA, per germline. V was clipped by 6 bases and J by 4 bases; unmatched bases: 7. The CDR3 covers 15 residues. CDR3 sequence: CASRLTSGSGETQYF. CDR3 coding DNA: TGTGCCAGCAGACTTACTAGCGGGAGTGGAGAGACCCAGTACTTC.

As to this clone: A read error may account for a junction end that differs from germline. The sample has other DNA sequences that encode this CDR3 too. The J gene is TRBJ2-3, the V gene TRBV5-1; the match to TRBD2 covers 14 bases. The CDR3 sequence is 18 residues long. Germline values: CDR1 SGHRS, CDR2 YFSETQ. For the CDR3, the DNA is TGCGCCAGCAGCTTGGTAGGGACTAGCGGGAGCGGCACAGATACGCAGTACTTT. This translates into CASSLVGTSGSGTDTQYF. Filled out from reference TRBV5-1 and TRBJ2-3, the complete variable domain reads KAGVTQTPRYLIKTRGQQVTLSCSPISGHRSVSWYQQTPGQGLQFLFEYFSETQRNKGNFPGRFSGRQFSNSRSEMNVSTLELGDSALYLCASSLVGTSGSGTDTQYFGPGTRLTVL.

For this clone: A far more abundant clone sits one base away, making this likely a read error. The same CDR3 can be traced to other DNA sequences in this sample. The genes are TRBV7-6 and TRBJ2-3; a weak D match, TRBD1 (5 bases). The CDR3 spans 14 residues. Germline CDR1 reads SGHVS; CDR2 reads FNYEAQ. The CDR3 loop reads CASSLVQGTDTQYF. The CDR3 nucleotides read TGTGCCAGCAGCTTAGTGCAGGGCACGGATACGCAGTATTTT.

This clone has ten or more counts. The genes are TRBV19 and TRBJ2-5; TRBD2 aligns across 16 bases. This CDR3 region has 16 residues. With 4 bases clipped from V and 4 bases from J, the junction kept 3 bases outside the gene matches. Germline assignment: CDR1 LNHDA and CDR2 SQIVND (reference sequence). The CDR3 loop reads CASSSGTSGRGETQYF. CDR3 DNA: TGTGCCAGTAGTAGCGGGACTAGCGGGAGGGGAGAGACCCAGTACTTC.

This clone was counted at least ten times. The chain is built from TRBV9 and TRBJ2-7; D is perhaps TRBD2 (5 bases). V gave up 3 bases and J gave up 4 bases, with 14 bases separating them. From germline, CDR1 is SGDLS and CDR2 YYNGEE. The CDR3 has 14 residues. The CDR3 is CASSGPDRGYEQYF. In nucleotides, the CDR3 is TGTGCCAGCAGCGGGCCCGATCGGGGATACGAGCAGTACTTC.

This clone was observed a few times. V is TRBV30 and J is TRBJ1-2; no clear D. The CDR3 has 13 amino acids. CDR1 is GTSNPN, CDR2 SVGIG, per germline (reference sequence). V gave up 0 bases and J gave up 4 bases, with 9 bases separating them. The CDR3 here is CAWSVGNPYGYTF. The CDR3 region has the DNA TGTGCCTGGAGTGTAGGGAACCCCTATGGCTACACCTTC. The full variable domain, with the rest looked up from reference TRBV30 and TRBJ1-2, is SQTIHQWPATLVQPVGSPLSLECTVEGTSNPNLYWYRQAAGRGLQLLFYSVGIGQISSEVPQNLSASRPQDRQFILSSKKLLLSDSGFYLCAWSVGNPYGYTFGSGTRLTVV.

This clone has a single count. A single base separates this from a much larger clone, so it may be a read error. This sequence joins TRBV5-6 and TRBJ2-3; D is unresolved. Trimming took 0 bases from V and 6 from J, leaving 2 bases between them. The CDR3 consists of 11 residues. Germline values: CDR1 SGHDT, CDR2 YYEEEE. The CDR3 DNA is TGTGCCAGCAGCTTGGGGGATACGCAGTATTTT. This codes for CASSLGDTQYF.

The genes are TRBV5-6 and TRBJ2-7, with D maybe TRBD1 (6 bases). The CDR3 is 16 amino acids. Germline V gives CDR1 SGHDT, CDR2 YYEEEE. V was clipped by 0 bases and J by 0 bases, with 13 bases between them. The CDR3 loop is CASSLAGTRVSYEQYF. For the CDR3, the DNA is TGTGCCAGCAGCTTGGCCGGGACACGCGTCTCCTACGAGCAGTACTTC.

This clone was counted between two and nine times. The chain couples TRBV28 to TRBJ2-1; weak D call: TRBD1 (6 bases). V was cut by 8 bases and J by 1 base, with 9 bases left in between. Germline values: CDR1 MDHEN, CDR2 SYDVKM. CDR3 length equals 13 residues. CDR3 DNA sequence: TGTGCCAGCCGAGGACAGTCCTACAATGAGCAGTTCTTC. Protein sequence: CASRGQSYNEQFF.

Concerning this clone: A far larger clone is only one base removed, so a read error is likely. The chain links TRBV4-2 to TRBJ2-7; D gene uncertain. The CDR3 runs to 16 residues. The germline V and J ends were trimmed by 3 bases and 0 bases, with 15 bases remaining between them. From germline, CDR1 is LGHNA and CDR2 YNFKEQ. The DNA for the CDR3 is TGTGCCAGCAGCCAGAGACCGGACGGCAGCTCCTACGAGCAGTACTTC. Amino acids: CASSQRPDGSSYEQYF.

The J gene is TRBJ1-2, the V gene TRBV6-5; 8 bases align to TRBD1. The trim removed 2 bases at V and 6 bases at J, leaving 8 bases unmatched. CDR1 MNHEY and CDR2 SVGAGI come from the germline V gene. The CDR3 has 15 amino acids. The CDR3 DNA sequence: TGTGCCAGCAGTTACGCCGGACAGGGCCTCAATGGCTACACCTTC. Encoded protein: CASSYAGQGLNGYTF.

This clone was found many times. The rearrangement uses TRBV27 and TRBJ2-3; possibly TRBD1 or TRBD2 for D (6 bases each). V gave up 6 bases and J gave up 2 bases, with 18 bases separating them. The CDR3 spans 16 residues. CDR1 and CDR2 (germline): MNHEY, SMNVEV (reference sequence). The CDR3 bases are TGTGCCAGCAGGGGGGGCAGGAGAGGTGTCACAGATACGCAGTATTTT. Translated, it gives CASRGGRRGVTDTQYF.

The chain recombines TRBV18 with TRBJ1-2; D is perhaps TRBD1 (6 bases). V shed 4 bases and J shed 2 bases, with 8 bases lying between them. This CDR3 comprises 13 residues. CDR1 KGHSH and CDR2 LQKENI come from the germline V gene. The CDR3 loop is CASSLDRNYGYTF. CDR3 bases: TGTGCCAGCTCACTAGACAGGAACTATGGCTACACCTTC.

As DNA, the CDR3 is TGTGCCAGCAGTTCCACACAGGGCCGGATCTATGGCTACACCTTC. Protein sequence: CASSSTQGRIYGYTF. V and J are TRBV28 and TRBJ1-2, with D perhaps matching TRBD1 (6 bases). V was trimmed by 4 bases and J by 4 bases, leaving 16 bases between them. This CDR3 is built from 15 residues. Looked up from germline, CDR1 is MDHEN and CDR2 is SYDVKM.